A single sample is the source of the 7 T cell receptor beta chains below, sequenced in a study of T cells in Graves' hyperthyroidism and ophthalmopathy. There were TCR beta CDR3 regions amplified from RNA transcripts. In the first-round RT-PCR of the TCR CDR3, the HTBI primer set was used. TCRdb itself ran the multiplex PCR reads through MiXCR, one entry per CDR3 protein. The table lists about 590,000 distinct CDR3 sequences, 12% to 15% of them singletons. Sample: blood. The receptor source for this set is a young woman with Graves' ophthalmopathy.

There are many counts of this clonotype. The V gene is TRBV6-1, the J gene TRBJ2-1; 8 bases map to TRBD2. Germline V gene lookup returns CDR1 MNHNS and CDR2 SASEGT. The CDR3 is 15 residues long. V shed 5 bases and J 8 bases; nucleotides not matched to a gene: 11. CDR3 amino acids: CASSLAGLAMYEQFF. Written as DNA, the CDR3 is TGTGCCAGCAGTTTGGCCGGACTAGCAATGTATGAGCAGTTCTTC.

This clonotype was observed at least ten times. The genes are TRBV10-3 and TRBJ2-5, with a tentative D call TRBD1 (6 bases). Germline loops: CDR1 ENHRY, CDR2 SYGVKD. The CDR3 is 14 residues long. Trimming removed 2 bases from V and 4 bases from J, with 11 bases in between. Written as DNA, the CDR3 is TGTGCCATCAGTGAGGGGGGCTTTGGAGAGACCCAGTACTTC. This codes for CAISEGGFGETQYF.

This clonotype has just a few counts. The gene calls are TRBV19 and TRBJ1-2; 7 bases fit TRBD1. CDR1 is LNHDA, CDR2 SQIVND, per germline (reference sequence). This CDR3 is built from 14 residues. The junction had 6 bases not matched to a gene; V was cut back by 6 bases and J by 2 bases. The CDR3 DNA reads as TGTGCCAGTAGGGAGGGGGCGAGGAACTATGGCTACACCTTC. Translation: CASREGARNYGYTF. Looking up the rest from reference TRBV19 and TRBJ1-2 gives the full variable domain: DGGITQSPKYLFRKEGQNVTLSCEQNLNHDAMYWYRQDPGQGLRLIYYSQIVNDFQKGDIAEGYSVSREKKESFPLTVTSAQKNPTAFYLCASREGARNYGYTFGSGTRLTVV.

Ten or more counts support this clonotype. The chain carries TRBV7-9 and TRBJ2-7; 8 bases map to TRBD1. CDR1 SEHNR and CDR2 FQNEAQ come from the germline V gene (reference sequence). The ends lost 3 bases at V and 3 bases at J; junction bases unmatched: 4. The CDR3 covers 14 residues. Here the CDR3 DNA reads TGTGCCAGCAGCTTTCGGGACAGGTTCTACGAGCAGTACTTC. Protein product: CASSFRDRFYEQYF.

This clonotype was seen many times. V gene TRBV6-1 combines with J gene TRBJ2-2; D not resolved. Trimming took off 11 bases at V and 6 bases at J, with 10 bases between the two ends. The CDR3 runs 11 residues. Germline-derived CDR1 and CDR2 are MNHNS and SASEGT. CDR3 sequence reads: CAAVMAGELFF. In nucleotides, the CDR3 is TGTGCCGCGGTCATGGCCGGGGAGCTGTTTTTT.

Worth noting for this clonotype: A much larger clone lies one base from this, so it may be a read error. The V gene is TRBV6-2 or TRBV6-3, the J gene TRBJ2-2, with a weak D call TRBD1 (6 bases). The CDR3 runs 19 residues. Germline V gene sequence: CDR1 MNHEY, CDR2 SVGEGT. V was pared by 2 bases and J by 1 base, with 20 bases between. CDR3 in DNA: TGTGCCAGCAGTTACGGGGCCCCCGGACAGCCGGTGAACACCGGGGAGCTGTTTTTT. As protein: CASSYGAPGQPVNTGELFF.

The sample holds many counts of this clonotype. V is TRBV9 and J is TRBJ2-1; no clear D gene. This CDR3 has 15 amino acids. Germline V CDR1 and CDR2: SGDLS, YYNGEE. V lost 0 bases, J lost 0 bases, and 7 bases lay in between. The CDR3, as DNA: TGTGCCAGCAGCGTAGTAGCAGGCTCCTACAATGAGCAGTTCTTC. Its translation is CASSVVAGSYNEQFF.